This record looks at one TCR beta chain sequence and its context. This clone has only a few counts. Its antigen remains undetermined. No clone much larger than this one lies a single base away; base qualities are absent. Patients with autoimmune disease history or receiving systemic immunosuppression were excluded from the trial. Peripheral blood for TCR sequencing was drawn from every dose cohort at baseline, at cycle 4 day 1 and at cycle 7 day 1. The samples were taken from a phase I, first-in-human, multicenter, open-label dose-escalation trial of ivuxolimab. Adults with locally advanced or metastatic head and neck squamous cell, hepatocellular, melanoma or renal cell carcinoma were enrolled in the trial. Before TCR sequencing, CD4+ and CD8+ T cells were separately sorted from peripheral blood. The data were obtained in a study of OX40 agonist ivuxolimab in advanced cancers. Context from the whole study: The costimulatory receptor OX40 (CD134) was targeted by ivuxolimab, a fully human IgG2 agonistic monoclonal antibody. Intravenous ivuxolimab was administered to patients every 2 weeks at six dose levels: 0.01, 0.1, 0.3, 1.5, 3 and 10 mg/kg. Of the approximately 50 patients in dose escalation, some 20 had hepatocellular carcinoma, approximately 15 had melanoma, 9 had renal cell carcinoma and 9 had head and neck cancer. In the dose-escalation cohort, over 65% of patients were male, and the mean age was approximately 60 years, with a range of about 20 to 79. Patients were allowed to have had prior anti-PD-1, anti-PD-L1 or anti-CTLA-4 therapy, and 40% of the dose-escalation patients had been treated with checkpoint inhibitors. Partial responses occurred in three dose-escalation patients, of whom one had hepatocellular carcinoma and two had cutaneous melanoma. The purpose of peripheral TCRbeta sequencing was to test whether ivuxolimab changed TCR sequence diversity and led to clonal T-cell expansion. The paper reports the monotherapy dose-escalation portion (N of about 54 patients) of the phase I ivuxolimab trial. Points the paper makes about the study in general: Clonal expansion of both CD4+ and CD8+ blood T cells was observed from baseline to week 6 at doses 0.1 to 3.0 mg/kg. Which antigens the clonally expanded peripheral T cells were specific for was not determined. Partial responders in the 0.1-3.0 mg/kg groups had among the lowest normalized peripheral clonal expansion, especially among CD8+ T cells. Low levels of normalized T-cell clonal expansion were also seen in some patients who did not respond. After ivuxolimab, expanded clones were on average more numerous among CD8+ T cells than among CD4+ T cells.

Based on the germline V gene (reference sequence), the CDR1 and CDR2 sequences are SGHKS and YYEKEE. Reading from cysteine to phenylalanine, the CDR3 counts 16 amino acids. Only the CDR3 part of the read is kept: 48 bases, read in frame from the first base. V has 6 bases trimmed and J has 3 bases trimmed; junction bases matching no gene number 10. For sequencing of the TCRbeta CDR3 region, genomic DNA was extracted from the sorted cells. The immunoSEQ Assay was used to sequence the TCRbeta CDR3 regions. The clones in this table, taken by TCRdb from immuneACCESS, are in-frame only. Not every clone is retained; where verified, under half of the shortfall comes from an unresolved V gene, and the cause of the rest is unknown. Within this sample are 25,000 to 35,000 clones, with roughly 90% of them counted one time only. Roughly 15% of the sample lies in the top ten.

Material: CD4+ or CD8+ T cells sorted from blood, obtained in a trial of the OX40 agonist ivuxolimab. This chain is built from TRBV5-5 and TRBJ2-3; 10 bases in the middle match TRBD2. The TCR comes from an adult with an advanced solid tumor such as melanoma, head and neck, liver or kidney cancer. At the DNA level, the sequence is TGTGCCAGCACCCCGGAAGCGGGAGGGCCTACAGATACGCAGTATTTT. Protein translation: CASTPEAGGPTDTQYF.